This T cell receptor (beta chain) was obtained from a study of monozygotic twins with inflammatory bowel disease. Total RNA from whole blood was isolated with no T cell sorting. Template switching was used to attach UMIs, which incorporated a 6-nucleotide sample barcode. The authors ran two nested PCRs of approximately 17 and 9 cycles on TCRalpha and TCRbeta cDNA. TCRdb reanalyzed the 5' RACE reads and collapses them to one entry per CDR3 protein, without DNA. The specimen's table records nearly 45,000 distinct CDR3 sequences. The CDR3 extends over 16 amino acids. From germline, CDR1 is LGHNA and CDR2 YNFKEQ.

Specimen: blood. J is TRBJ2-3 and V is TRBV4-2; no DNA is available, so the TRBD2 call from TCRdb remains unchecked. The sequence was collected from a human donor with ulcerative colitis or Crohn's disease, or a healthy co-twin of an affected twin (not recorded which). CDR3 sequence: CASSTNGGRSTDTQYF.